Listed below are T cell receptor beta chains from one sample, sequenced in a study of T cell repertoires in cytomegalovirus infection. Via MiXCR, TCRdb re-called the reads, giving one row per CDR3 protein. The table has over 90,000 distinct CDR3 sequences, approximately 15% seen once. Sequencing was carried out using PBMCs. The receptors stem from a human donor in good health (CMV status not recorded). Some clones in this sample may be carry-over from other donors' samples. Both conserved end residues are part of each CDR3. Fields, in order: D gene, J gene, clone size, V gene, CDR3 protein, CDR3 DNA. D genes are given only for firm matches. The size of a clone is reported for some rows only, either as once, few or many, or as a class for expanded clones.

-,TRBJ2-3,few,TRBV20-1,CSPGQLYTDTQYF,TGCAGCCCTGGACAACTATACACAGATACGCAGTATTTT
-,TRBJ2-2,-,TRBV2,CASSETAADTGELFF,TGTGCCAGCAGTGAAACAGCGGCTGACACCGGGGAGCTGTTTTTT
TRBD2,TRBJ2-3,few,TRBV4-1,CASSQAGLAGEGDTQYF,TGCGCCAGCAGCCAAGCGGGACTAGCGGGGGAAGGAGATACGCAGTATTTT
-,TRBJ1-1,-,TRBV7-2,CASSLDGSNTEAFF,TGTGCCAGCAGCTTAGACGGGTCGAACACTGAAGCTTTCTTT
-,TRBJ1-1,-,TRBV5-6,CASSLRTGVRATEAFF,TGTGCCAGCAGCTTACGGACGGGGGTCAGGGCAACTGAAGCTTTCTTT
TRBD1,TRBJ1-5,many,TRBV7-9,CASSLDRGVEQPQHF,TGTGCCAGCAGCCTCGACAGGGGTGTAGAGCAGCCCCAGCATTTT
-,TRBJ2-7,few,TRBV28,CASSQILADSSYEQYF,TGTGCCAGCAGTCAAATATTAGCGGATAGCTCCTACGAGCAGTACTTC
-,TRBJ2-1,many,TRBV7-2,CASSLRTVSYNEQFF,TGTGCCAGCAGCTTACGGACGGTATCCTACAATGAGCAGTTCTTC
-,TRBJ2-7,many,TRBV7-8,CASSSAGTREQYF,TGTGCCAGCAGTTCCGCAGGGACGAGGGAGCAGTACTTC
-,TRBJ2-7,-,TRBV3-1,CASSQDGGGYEQYF,TGTGCCAGCAGCCAAGATGGCGGTGGGTACGAGCAGTACTTC
TRBD1,TRBJ2-7,few,TRBV2,CASRPRQGRNEQYF,TGTGCCAGCAGGCCGAGACAGGGGAGGAACGAGCAGTACTTC
TRBD1,TRBJ1-4,many,TRBV28,CASGRPDRGNEKLFF,TGTGCCAGCGGGAGGCCTGACAGGGGTAATGAAAAACTGTTTTTT
TRBD1,TRBJ1-1,-,TRBV19,CASSRDRGLEAFF,TGTGCCAGTAGTAGGGACAGGGGGCTTGAAGCTTTCTTT
-,TRBJ1-4,few,TRBV5-1,CASSLTQQGGNEKLFF,TGCGCCAGCAGCTTGACTCAGCAGGGCGGGAATGAAAAACTGTTTTTT
-,TRBJ2-1,many,TRBV11-2,CASSFPRAPHEQFF,TGTGCCAGCAGCTTCCCGAGGGCTCCGCATGAGCAGTTCTTC
TRBD2,TRBJ2-1,-,TRBV4-3,CASSQEELAGGSEQFF,TGCGCCAGCAGCCAAGAAGAACTAGCGGGGGGGTCTGAGCAGTTCTTC
TRBD2,TRBJ2-1,few,TRBV6-2/TRBV6-3,CASSYGTGTSGGGTYNEQFF,TGTGCCAGCAGTTACGGGACCGGGACTAGCGGGGGCGGGACCTACAATGAGCAGTTCTTC
-,TRBJ1-2,few,TRBV10-3,CAISYGDPGGYTF,TGTGCCATCAGTTACGGGGACCCCGGAGGCTACACCTTC
TRBD1,TRBJ2-4,few,TRBV20-1,CSAPGQGASIAKNIQYF,TGCAGTGCCCCGGGACAGGGGGCTTCTATAGCCAAAAACATTCAGTACTTC
TRBD2,TRBJ2-3,many,TRBV7-2,CASSLGLLAGGADTQYF,TGTGCCAGCAGCTTAGGCCTGCTAGCGGGGGGGGCGGATACGCAGTATTTT
-,TRBJ1-5,-,TRBV20-1,CSARGLEGLSNQPQHF,TGCAGTGCTAGAGGGCTAGAGGGCCTGAGCAATCAGCCCCAGCATTTT
-,TRBJ2-7,few,TRBV28,CAIGQLGEQYF,TGTGCCATCGGACAGTTGGGCGAGCAGTACTTC
-,TRBJ2-3,many,TRBV6-8,CASSYGSGITDTQYF,TGTGCCAGCAGTTACGGGTCGGGGATAACAGATACGCAGTATTTT
TRBD1,TRBJ2-7,few,TRBV6-2/TRBV6-3,CASSSRTGSYEQYF,TGTGCCAGCAGTTCCCGGACAGGATCCTACGAGCAGTACTTC
-,TRBJ2-3,few,TRBV11-3,CASSWAPGDTQYF,TGTGCCAGCAGCTGGGCCCCCGGAGATACGCAGTATTTT
-,TRBJ2-2,-,TRBV4-1,CASSQTEVTGELFF,TGCGCCAGCAGCCAAACAGAGGTCACCGGGGAGCTGTTTTTT
-,TRBJ2-3,many,TRBV7-2,CASSLAAGGADTQYF,TGTGCCAGCAGCTTAGCGGCGGGCGGTGCGGATACGCAGTATTTT
-,TRBJ1-2,few,TRBV30,CAWSAQPSIYGYTF,TGTGCCTGGAGCGCTCAGCCGTCGATCTATGGCTACACCTTC
TRBD1,TRBJ2-2,many,TRBV2,CASSEALPGQGFTGELFF,TGTGCCAGCAGTGAAGCGCTTCCGGGACAGGGCTTTACCGGGGAGCTGTTTTTT
-,TRBJ2-1,-,TRBV7-2,CAAGQTYNEQFF,TGTGCCGCGGGACAGACCTACAATGAGCAGTTCTTC
-,TRBJ2-7,many,TRBV6-2/TRBV6-3,CASSYASPYEQYF,TGTGCCAGCAGTTACGCGAGCCCCTACGAGCAGTACTTC
-,TRBJ1-3,many,TRBV7-2,CASSFPGNTIYF,TGTGCCAGCAGCTTCCCGGGAAACACCATATATTTT